The 9 T cell receptor beta chains below come from one sample, sequenced in a study of blood T cell repertoires in COVID-19. This table comes from immunoSEQ multiplex PCR, and its TCRdb copy is limited to in-frame clones, with some not included. The sample yields more than 200,000 clones, about 88% seen once. Sequencing was carried out using peripheral blood. The receptors here all came from a woman aged 60-75 years with COVID-19, enrolled during active disease.

This chain joins TRBV28 and TRBJ2-7, with 10 nucleotides matching TRBD1. CDR1 is MDHEN and CDR2 is SYDVKM in the germline V gene. V trimming: 4 bases; J trimming: 4 bases; junction bases outside the gene matches: 16. The CDR3 covers 18 residues. The CDR3 region is CASSSPVRRPGQGYEQYF. The DNA of the CDR3 is TGTGCCAGCAGTTCTCCGGTTCGCAGACCGGGACAGGGGTACGAGCAGTACTTC.

The rearrangement links TRBV2 to TRBJ2-5; D is perhaps TRBD1 (6 bases). V gave up 6 bases and J gave up 4 bases, with 18 bases separating them. The germline V gene encodes CDR1 SNHLY and CDR2 FYNNEI. The CDR3 spans 15 residues. The CDR3 DNA reads as TGTGCCAGCAGCGGGACCGGGACACAGGGAGAGACCCAGTACTTC. This sequence encodes CASSGTGTQGETQYF. The full variable domain, completed using reference TRBV2 and TRBJ2-5, is EPEVTQTPSHQVTQMGQEVILRCVPISNHLYFYWYRQILGQKVEFLVSFYNNEISEKSEIFDDQFSVERPDGSNFTLKIRSTKLEDSAMYFCASSGTGTQGETQYFGPGTRLLVL.

CDR3: CASSARENTEAFF. For the CDR3, the DNA is TGTGCCAGCTCAGCTCGGGAGAACACTGAAGCTTTCTTT. The chain combines TRBV18 with TRBJ1-1; D remains unclear. The CDR3 is made up of 13 amino acids. The V and J ends lost 5 bases and 1 base respectively, with 8 bases between them. Germline values: CDR1 KGHSH, CDR2 LQKENI.

The chain links TRBV6-2 or TRBV6-3 to TRBJ2-2; 15 bases are shared with TRBD2. CDR1 is MNHEY, CDR2 SVGEGT, per germline. The CDR3 is made up of 18 amino acids. The ends lost 5 bases at V and 5 bases at J; junction bases unmatched: 9. The CDR3 sequence: CASSDGLAGGPGTGELFF. CDR3 nucleotide sequence: TGTGCCAGCAGTGACGGACTAGCGGGAGGGCCTGGGACCGGGGAGCTGTTTTTT.

CDR3 nucleotide sequence: TGTGCCAGCAGGACACAGGGGGTCAACACTGAAGCTTTCTTT. It translates to CASRTQGVNTEAFF. The rearrangement links TRBV5-4 to TRBJ1-1; 8 bases match TRBD1. Looked up from germline, CDR1 is SGHNT and CDR2 is YYREEE (reference sequence). The ends lost 5 bases at V and 2 bases at J; junction bases unmatched: 5. CDR3 length: 14 residues.

The J gene is TRBJ1-2, the V gene TRBV15; D may be TRBD1 (6 bases). The ends were cut back, 1 base at V and 8 bases at J, with 14 bases in the middle. The length of the CDR3 is 14 residues. The germline V gene encodes CDR1 LNHNV and CDR2 YYDKDF (reference sequence). Written as DNA, the CDR3 is TGTGCCACCAGCAGAGGGGGCCTTCAGGGGGGCTACACCTTC. Translated, it gives CATSRGGLQGGYTF.

This chain connects TRBV18 to TRBJ2-7; TRBD2 matches 10 bases. Germline CDR1 and CDR2: KGHSH and LQKENI. V lost 4 bases, J lost 2 bases, and 14 bases stayed unmatched. The CDR3 sequence is 18 residues long. DNA for the CDR3: TGTGCCAGCTCACAGGGTCCGTGGACTAGCGGTGGAGCCTACGAGCAGTACTTC. Protein product: CASSQGPWTSGGAYEQYF. Together with reference TRBV18 and TRBJ2-7, the CDR3 gives the full variable domain: NAGVMQNPRHLVRRRGQEARLRCSPMKGHSHVYWYRQLPEEGLKFMVYLQKENIIDESGMPKERFSAEFPKEGPSILRIQQVVRGDSAAYFCASSQGPWTSGGAYEQYFGPGTRLTVT.

This sequence joins TRBV18 and TRBJ1-2; unclear D gene. The CDR3 totals 13 residues. Trimming took 2 bases from V and 0 from J, leaving 4 bases between them. Germline CDR1 reads KGHSH; CDR2 reads LQKENI. CDR3 region: CASSPIANYGYTF. In DNA, the CDR3 is TGTGCCAGCTCACCAATAGCTAACTATGGCTACACCTTC.

This clone was observed a single time. The same CDR3 arises from other DNA sequences in this sample as well. The J gene is TRBJ1-5, the V gene TRBV30, with 8 bases matching TRBD1. The CDR3 runs 14 residues. The V gene's germline CDR1 is GTSNPN and CDR2 SVGIG (reference sequence). Trimming cost V 0 bases and J 4 bases; bases outside gene matches: 2. CDR3 residues: CAWSVGTGNQPQHF. The CDR3 DNA follows: TGTGCCTGGAGTGTAGGGACAGGAAATCAGCCCCAGCATTTT.